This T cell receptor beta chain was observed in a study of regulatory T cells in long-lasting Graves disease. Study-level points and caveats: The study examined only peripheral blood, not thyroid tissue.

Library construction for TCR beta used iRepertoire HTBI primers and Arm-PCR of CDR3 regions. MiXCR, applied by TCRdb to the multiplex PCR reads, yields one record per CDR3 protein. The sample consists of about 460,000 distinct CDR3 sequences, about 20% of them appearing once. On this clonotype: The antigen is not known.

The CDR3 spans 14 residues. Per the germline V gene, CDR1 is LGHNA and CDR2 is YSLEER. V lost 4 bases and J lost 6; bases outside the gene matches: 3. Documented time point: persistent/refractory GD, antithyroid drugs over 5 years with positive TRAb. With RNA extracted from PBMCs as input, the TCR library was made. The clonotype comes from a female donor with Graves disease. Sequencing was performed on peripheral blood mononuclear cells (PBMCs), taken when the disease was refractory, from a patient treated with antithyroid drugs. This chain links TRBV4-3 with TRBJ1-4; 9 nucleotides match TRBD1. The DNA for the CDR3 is TGCGCCAGCAGCCCGACAGGGGGACATGAAAAACTGTTTTTT. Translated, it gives CASSPTGGHEKLFF.